Following are 14 T cell receptor beta chains from one sample sequenced in a study of blood T cell repertoires in COVID-19. Data came from immunoSEQ multiplex PCR; TCRdb stores just in-frame clones and leaves some out. The data show about 210,000 clones, about four fifths seen once. The sample was PBMCs or T cells enriched from blood (not recorded which). These receptors were obtained from a woman aged 50 to 60 with acute COVID-19.

The chain is built from TRBV2 and TRBJ1-3, with TRBD1 matching 9 bases. CDR1 and CDR2 (germline): SNHLY, FYNNEI. The V gene end was trimmed by 10 bases and the J gene end by 4 bases; junction bases not matched to a gene: 8. The CDR3 is 14 amino acids. The CDR3 loop is CATMGTGQGNTIYF. CDR3 in DNA: TGTGCCACGATGGGGACAGGGCAAGGAAACACCATATATTTT.

V and J are TRBV9 and TRBJ2-5; 10 nucleotides line up with TRBD2. CDR3 length equals 15 residues. From germline, CDR1 is SGDLS and CDR2 YYNGEE. The V and J ends lost 4 bases and 5 bases, in that order; junction bases with no gene match: 8. This CDR3 is CASSNQRGGSETQYF. CDR3 DNA sequence: TGTGCCAGCAGCAATCAGCGGGGGGGTTCGGAGACCCAGTACTTC.

The count of this clone is one. The chain joins TRBV19 to TRBJ1-2; 8 nucleotides match TRBD1. CDR3 size: 16 residues. CDR1 is LNHDA, CDR2 SQIVND, per germline (reference sequence). V lost 6 bases to trimming and J lost 5 bases; unmatched junction nucleotides: 14. The CDR3 reads CASSGGQGRLLYGYTF. The CDR3 DNA is TGTGCCAGTAGCGGTGGACAGGGCCGACTTTTATATGGCTACACCTTC.

This chain connects TRBV5-1 to TRBJ1-6, with TRBD1 identical over 9 bases. The CDR3 is 14 amino acids. Looked up from germline, CDR1 is SGHRS and CDR2 is YFSETQ. V dropped 4 bases and J dropped 9; count of bases not matched to a gene: 5. The CDR3 protein is CASSIGTGSSPLHF. CDR3 DNA sequence: TGCGCCAGCAGCATAGGGACAGGGAGTTCACCCCTCCACTTT.

V is TRBV2 and J is TRBJ1-6, with D unresolved. Germline CDR1 SNHLY, CDR2 FYNNEI. V lost 3 bases to trimming and J lost 13 bases, with 13 bases between them. The CDR3 is 13 amino acids. The CDR3 DNA reads TGTGCCAGCAGTGATCTCCGGGAAGTCCCCCTCCACTTT. This gives the protein CASSDLREVPLHF.

This chain joins TRBV29-1 and TRBJ1-1; possibly TRBD1 for D (5 bases). Trimming cost V 5 bases and J 11 bases, with 27 bases left between them. CDR1 is SQVTM and CDR2 is ANQGSEA in the germline V gene. The CDR3 totals 15 residues. This chain's CDR3 is CSVSMQGSLPVPAFF. The CDR3 DNA reads TGCAGCGTTTCGATGCAGGGTAGCCTACCCGTACCGGCTTTCTTT.

The chain has TRBV4-1 and TRBJ2-3; 8 positions agree with TRBD2. The V segment lost 0 bases and the J segment 0 bases; nucleotides outside the gene matches: 5. From germline, CDR1 is MGHRA and CDR2 YSYEKL. The CDR3 has 17 amino acids. The CDR3 reads CASSQEGPSGSTDTQYF. The CDR3 DNA sequence: TGCGCCAGCAGCCAAGAAGGCCCTAGCGGGAGCACAGATACGCAGTATTTT.

V and J are TRBV5-5 and TRBJ2-7; 10 nucleotides match TRBD2. Germline assignment: CDR1 SGHKS and CDR2 YYEKEE (reference sequence). The junction had 12 bases not matched to a gene; V was cut back by 5 bases and J by 1 base. CDR3 length: 17 residues. In nucleotides, the CDR3 is TGTGCCAGCAGTCGGTCGTCTAGCGGGAGTGGGTCCTACGAGCAGTACTTC. Translation: CASSRSSSGSGSYEQYF. The full variable domain, its missing parts supplied by reference TRBV5-5 and TRBJ2-7, is DAGVTQSPTHLIKTRGQQVTLRCSPISGHKSVSWYQQVLGQGPQFIFQYYEKEERGRGNFPDRFSARQFPNYSSELNVNALLLGDSALYLCASSRSSSGSGSYEQYFGPGTRLTVT.

The chain has TRBV3-1 (or the pseudogene TRBV3-2) and TRBJ1-4; D possibly corresponds to TRBD1 (5 bases). The ends were cut back, 0 bases at V and 4 bases at J, with 12 bases in the middle. From germline, CDR1 is LGHDT and CDR2 YNNKEL (reference sequence). There are 16 residues in the CDR3. CDR3 DNA sequence: TGTGCCAGCAGCCAAGAGCGGGGGAAGGATAATGAAAAACTGTTTTTT. It yields the protein CASSQERGKDNEKLFF.

The CDR3 DNA sequence: TGTGCCAGCAGCCAGGGTAGGCGGAGCCGGCATGGCTACACCTTC. Its protein product is CASSQGRRSRHGYTF. The chain combines TRBV3-1 (or the pseudogene TRBV3-2) with TRBJ1-2; D gene uncertain. The V and J ends lost 3 bases and 6 bases respectively, with 17 bases between them. The CDR3 is made up of 15 amino acids. Germline V gene sequence: CDR1 LGHDT, CDR2 YNNKEL (reference sequence).

V is TRBV9 and J is TRBJ2-5, with 9 positions matching TRBD2. Germline V gives CDR1 SGDLS, CDR2 YYNGEE. This CDR3 is built from 16 residues. With V trimmed by 0 bases and J by 8 bases, 11 bases remained unmatched. CDR3 coding DNA: TGTGCCAGCAGCGTAGGGGCTAGCGGGAATCAGTTCACCCAGTACTTC. It translates to CASSVGASGNQFTQYF.

This CDR3 reads CASSLVAGGTYEQYF. The CDR3 region has the DNA TGTGCCAGCAGCTTAGTAGCAGGGGGTACCTACGAGCAGTACTTC. The chain joins TRBV11-1 to TRBJ2-7; TRBD1 matches at 7 bases. Germline CDR1 SGHAT, CDR2 FQDESV (reference sequence). This CDR3 has 15 residues. Losses at the gene ends were 1 base for V and 2 bases for J; bases not matched to a gene: 5.

The DNA for the CDR3 is TGTGCCAGCAGCTTAGGCCGGACAGGAGCCAATGAGCAGTTCTTC. It is translated as CASSLGRTGANEQFF. This sequence joins TRBV7-3 and TRBJ2-1, with TRBD1 identical over 7 bases. The V gene's germline CDR1 is SGHTA and CDR2 FQGTGA. V dropped 2 bases and J dropped 6; count of bases not matched to a gene: 7. The CDR3 loop spans 15 amino acids.

The chain combines TRBV10-1 with TRBJ1-6; 8 positions agree with TRBD1. J was trimmed by 3 bases and V by 8 bases; bases with no gene match: 27. CDR1 is WNHNN, CDR2 SYGVQD, per germline (reference sequence). This CDR3 comprises 22 residues. The CDR3 coding sequence is TGCGCCAGCCCCGCGGGGGTGAAGGACAGGGCACACCATCCTAACTATAATTCACCCCTCCACTTT. It encodes CASPAGVKDRAHHPNYNSPLHF.